The clone carrying this T cell receptor beta chain was detected a few times. The antigen is undetermined. Primers included in the PCR were 60 Vbeta and 13 Jbeta primers. Method: immunoSEQ multiplex PCR; TCRdb's copy keeps in-frame clones and lacks some. The sample includes 100,000 to 150,000 clones, around 75% of them seen just once. The data are from a study of cytomegalovirus exposure and HLA in healthy donors. Study overall: In a previous analysis, some 120 million unique TCR beta sequences were found from some 200 million T cells. Across 350 to 400 genotyped donors, about 80% landed in the Caucasian-associated ancestry cluster.

Donors showed nominal health when sampled, although they likely had unrecorded immune exposures. Regarding the study as a whole: The study flagged about 150 TCR beta chains as cytomegalovirus-associated.

From germline, CDR1 is MNHNS and CDR2 SASEGT. CDR3 length: 14 residues. V lost 3 bases and J lost 3; bases outside the gene matches: 4. The genes are TRBV6-1 and TRBJ2-5; 7 bases match TRBD1. The material sequenced was PBMCs. The receptor comes from a man between 60 and 75 years old in good health and CMV-seropositive. CDR3 in amino acids: CASSEDRIKETQYF. In nucleotides, the CDR3 is TGTGCCAGCAGTGAGGACAGGATTAAAGAGACCCAGTACTTC.